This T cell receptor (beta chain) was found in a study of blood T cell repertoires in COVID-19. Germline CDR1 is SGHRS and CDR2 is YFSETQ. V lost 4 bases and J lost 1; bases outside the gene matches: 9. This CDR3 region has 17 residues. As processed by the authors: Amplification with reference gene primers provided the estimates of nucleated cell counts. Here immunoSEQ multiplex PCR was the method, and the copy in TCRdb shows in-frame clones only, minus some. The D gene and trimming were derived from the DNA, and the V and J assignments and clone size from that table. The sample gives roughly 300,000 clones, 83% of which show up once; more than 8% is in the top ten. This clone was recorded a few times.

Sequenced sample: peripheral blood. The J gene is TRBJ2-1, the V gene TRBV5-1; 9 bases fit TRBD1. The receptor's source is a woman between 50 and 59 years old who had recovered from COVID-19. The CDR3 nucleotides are TGCGCCAGCAGCGGGGCCGTACAGGGGGCGTCCTACAATGAGCAGTTCTTC. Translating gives CASSGAVQGASYNEQFF. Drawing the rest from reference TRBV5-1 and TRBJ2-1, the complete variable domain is KAGVTQTPRYLIKTRGQQVTLSCSPISGHRSVSWYQQTPGQGLQFLFEYFSETQRNKGNFPGRFSGRQFSNSRSEMNVSTLELGDSALYLCASSGAVQGASYNEQFFGPGTRLTVL.